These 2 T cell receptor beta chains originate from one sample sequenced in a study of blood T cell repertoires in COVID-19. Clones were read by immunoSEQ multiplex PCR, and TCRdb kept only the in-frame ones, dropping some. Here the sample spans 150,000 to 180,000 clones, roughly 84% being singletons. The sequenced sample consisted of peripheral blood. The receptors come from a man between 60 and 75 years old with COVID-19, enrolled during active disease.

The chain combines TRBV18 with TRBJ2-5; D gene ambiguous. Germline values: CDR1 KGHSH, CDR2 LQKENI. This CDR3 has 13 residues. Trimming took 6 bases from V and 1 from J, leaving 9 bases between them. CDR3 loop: CASSGIIQETQYF. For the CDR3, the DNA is TGTGCCAGCTCGGGCATCATCCAAGAGACCCAGTACTTC.

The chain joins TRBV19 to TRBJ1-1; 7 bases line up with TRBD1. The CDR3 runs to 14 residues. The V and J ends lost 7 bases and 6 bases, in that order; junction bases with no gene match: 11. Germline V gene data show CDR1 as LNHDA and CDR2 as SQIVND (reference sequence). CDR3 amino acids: CASNVQRGPPEAFF. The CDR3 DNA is TGTGCCAGTAACGTCCAAAGGGGGCCCCCTGAAGCTTTCTTT.